Below are 17 T cell receptor beta chains sequenced from a single sample in a study of blood T cell repertoires in COVID-19. Clones were read by immunoSEQ multiplex PCR, and TCRdb kept only the in-frame ones, dropping some. The data show about 75,000 clones, approximately 90% seen once. Input material: peripheral blood. The receptors originated from a human donor in a cohort sampled during active COVID-19.

The chain uses TRBV18 and TRBJ2-3, with 14 bases lining up with TRBD2. V shed 4 bases, J shed 2 bases, and the junction held 17 bases outside the gene matches. Germline CDR1 and CDR2: KGHSH and LQKENI. The CDR3 totals 21 residues. The CDR3 DNA follows: TGTGCCAGCTCACTATCCCGACTAGCGGGGGGGCGAGCGTTACACACAGATACGCAGTATTTT. This sequence encodes CASSLSRLAGGRALHTDTQYF.

The gene calls are TRBV6-5 and TRBJ1-2; D unresolved. The CDR3 covers 13 residues. Germline V gives CDR1 MNHEY, CDR2 SVGAGI. V dropped 6 bases and J dropped 8 bases, with 16 bases sitting between them. CDR3 sequence reads: CASSRTGEGGYTF. CDR3 nucleotide sequence: TGTGCCAGCAGCCGGACTGGGGAGGGAGGCTACACCTTC.

The chain joins TRBV10-3 to TRBJ1-1, with D hard to call. The CDR3 spans 16 residues. Trimming stripped 7 bases from V and 1 base from J, with 19 bases between. Germline-derived CDR1 and CDR2 are ENHRY and SYGVKD. The CDR3 reads CAITRGELEWNTEAFF. The CDR3 region has the DNA TGTGCCATCACCCGGGGTGAGCTGGAATGGAACACTGAAGCTTTCTTT.

The chain carries TRBV10-1 and TRBJ2-3; 7 bases match TRBD2. The CDR3 sequence is 15 residues long. V lost 3 bases and J lost 7; bases outside the gene matches: 10. Per the germline V gene, CDR1 is WNHNN and CDR2 is SYGVQD (reference sequence). Written as DNA, the CDR3 is TGCGCCAGCAGTGACACCAGCGGGGCCCGGTATACGCAGTATTTT. Its translation is CASSDTSGARYTQYF.

This clone was found a few times. This chain joins TRBV29-1 and TRBJ2-3; D perhaps matches TRBD1 (6 bases). Trimming removed 7 bases from V and 6 bases from J, with 14 bases in between. This CDR3 has 12 amino acids. Germline V gives CDR1 SQVTM, CDR2 ANQGSEA. CDR3 loop: CSARTVGDTQYF. Written as DNA, the CDR3 is TGCAGCGCTAGGACAGTGGGGGATACGCAGTATTTT.

This clone was counted a few times. The rearrangement joins TRBV2 to TRBJ2-4, with 7 nucleotides matching TRBD1. The germline gives CDR1 SNHLY, CDR2 FYNNEI. With 4 bases clipped from V and 5 bases from J, the junction kept 8 bases outside the gene matches. The CDR3 has 15 residues. The CDR3 coding sequence is TGTGCCAGCAGTGGACGACAGGGCGCGGAAAACATTCAGTACTTC. It encodes CASSGRQGAENIQYF.

The gene calls are TRBV11-2 and TRBJ2-5; 8 bases map to TRBD1. The germline gives CDR1 SGHAT, CDR2 FQNNGV. V gave up 5 bases and J gave up 5 bases; unmatched junction bases: 4. The CDR3 is made up of 13 amino acids. The CDR3 region is CASSVRQGETQYF. CDR3 DNA sequence: TGTGCCAGCAGCGTCAGACAGGGGGAGACCCAGTACTTC.

Here the CDR3 reads CASTAAGVTDTQYF. As DNA, the CDR3 is TGTGCCAGTACCGCTGCGGGGGTCACAGATACGCAGTATTTT. This chain joins TRBV19 and TRBJ2-3; 7 positions agree with TRBD2. The CDR3 extends over 14 amino acids. V shed 7 bases and J 2 bases; nucleotides not matched to a gene: 6. Germline V gene lookup returns CDR1 LNHDA and CDR2 SQIVND (reference sequence).

This chain links TRBV6-6 with TRBJ2-3, with TRBD2 matching over 8 bases. The V segment lost 4 bases and the J segment 5 bases; nucleotides outside the gene matches: 11. The CDR3 runs to 16 residues. CDR1 and CDR2 (germline): MNHNY, SVGAGI (reference sequence). CDR3 in amino acids: CASSLRSGGAVDTQYF. CDR3 in DNA: TGTGCCAGCAGTTTGAGGTCGGGGGGGGCAGTAGATACGCAGTATTTT.

The J gene is TRBJ1-5, the V gene TRBV9, with TRBD1 as a possible D gene (6 bases). Germline V gene lookup returns CDR1 SGDLS and CDR2 YYNGEE. The CDR3 is made up of 16 amino acids. Trimming took off 0 bases at V and 4 bases at J, with 14 bases between the two ends. CDR3 nucleotides: TGTGCCAGCAGCGTAGGTATTACAGGGCAAAATCAGCCCCAGCATTTT. Its translation is CASSVGITGQNQPQHF.

This clone was observed a single time. V is TRBV7-9 and J is TRBJ2-1; maybe TRBD1 (5 bases). The CDR3 loop spans 14 amino acids. The V end lost 1 base, the J end lost 3 bases, and 7 bases lay between the germline ends. Germline V gene lookup returns CDR1 SEHNR and CDR2 FQNEAQ (reference sequence). The CDR3 sequence: CASSLVGDYNEQFF. The CDR3 nucleotides are TGTGCCAGCAGCTTAGTAGGGGACTACAATGAGCAGTTCTTC.

This chain connects TRBV7-8 to TRBJ1-5, with TRBD1 matching 7 bases. The trim removed 4 bases at V and 2 bases at J, leaving 11 bases unmatched. This CDR3 spans 17 amino acids. Per germline, CDR1 SGHVS and CDR2 FQNEAQ. CDR3 nucleotide sequence: TGTGCCAGCAGCTCGAGCACAGGGGAACCTCGCAATCAGCCCCAGCATTTT. Translating gives CASSSSTGEPRNQPQHF.

The rearrangement joins TRBV5-1 to TRBJ1-1; a possible D gene is TRBD1 (6 bases). V was pared by 1 base and J by 1 base, with 11 bases between. CDR1 is SGHRS, CDR2 YFSETQ, per germline. The CDR3 runs 15 residues. The CDR3 DNA sequence: TGCGCCAGCAGCTTGTCAGGGGCGAAGAACACTGAAGCTTTCTTT. Translated: CASSLSGAKNTEAFF.

The chain employs TRBV5-1 and TRBJ2-4, with a tentative D call TRBD2 (5 bases). V was cut by 4 bases and J by 7 bases, with 15 bases left in between. Per germline, CDR1 SGHRS and CDR2 YFSETQ. CDR3 length: 14 residues. The CDR3 DNA reads as TGCGCCAGCAGCCACGGACTGGTGGGGAACATTCAGTACTTC. Its protein product is CASSHGLVGNIQYF.

CDR3 residues: CASRQGANYQETQYF. DNA of the CDR3: TGTGCCAGCAGGCAGGGGGCGAATTACCAAGAGACCCAGTACTTC. The chain employs TRBV14 and TRBJ2-5; TRBD1 matches 8 bases. The germline gives CDR1 SGHDN, CDR2 FVKESK. This CDR3 spans 15 amino acids. J lost 0 bases, V lost 6 bases, and 6 bases had no gene match.

The chain joins TRBV18 to TRBJ1-2; 7 bases match TRBD1. Germline CDR1 reads KGHSH; CDR2 reads LQKENI. The CDR3 sequence is 12 residues long. The V segment lost 3 bases and the J segment 8 bases; nucleotides outside the gene matches: 3. The CDR3 here is CASSPGQSGYTF. CDR3 bases: TGTGCCAGCTCACCGGGACAGTCGGGCTACACCTTC.

The chain joins TRBV5-8 to TRBJ1-1; 10 nucleotides agree with TRBD1. From germline, CDR1 is SGHTS and CDR2 YDEGEE. The V segment lost 1 base and the J segment 8 bases; nucleotides outside the gene matches: 14. The CDR3 runs to 17 residues. CDR3 sequence reads: CASSLTLGQGSRSEAFF. DNA of the CDR3: TGTGCCAGCAGCTTGACATTGGGACAGGGGTCCAGGTCGGAAGCTTTCTTT.